This T cell receptor beta chain derives from a study of CD8+ T cells in alopecia areata. Overall study: Tofacitinib therapy lasting 6 to 18 months was followed by 6 months off drug.

Sequencing templates came from extracted RNA that was reverse transcribed into cDNA. This table comes from immunoSEQ multiplex PCR, and its TCRdb copy is limited to in-frame clones, with some not included. This sample has approximately 66,000 clones, with approximately 60% found just once. CDR1 is SGHRS and CDR2 is YFSETQ in the germline V gene. V lost 2 bases and J 2 bases, leaving 18 bases between the germline ends. CDR3 length: 17 amino acids. Study results and caveats: An increase in clonality over normal scalp was evident in lesional scalp, especially alopecia totalis/universalis.

The table lists this clone with a few counts. Its antigen is undetermined. Researchers took lesional scalp punch biopsies and peripheral blood from people who were alopecia areata patients. The gene calls are TRBV5-1 and TRBJ2-3, with D possibly TRBD2 on 5 matching bases. Sequenced material: CD8+ T cells sorted from blood, taken at week 0. The clonotype was recovered from a human donor with alopecia areata. The CDR3 region is CASSFPSEGFPTDTQYF. The DNA for the CDR3 is TGCGCCAGCAGCTTTCCATCCGAGGGTTTCCCCACAGATACGCAGTATTTT.